The 6 T cell receptor beta chains given below trace back to one sample, sequenced in a study of OX40 agonist ivuxolimab in advanced cancers. Libraries were prepared by immunoSEQ multiplex PCR; TCRdb keeps only in-frame clonotypes and omits some of them. The sample consists of about 45,000 clones, about 88% of them appearing once. The sequencing here drew on CD4+ or CD8+ T cells sorted from blood, taken in a trial of the OX40 agonist ivuxolimab. Every receptor here comes from an adult with an advanced solid tumor such as melanoma, head and neck, liver or kidney cancer.

This clone occurred once. V usage is TRBV5-1 and J usage is TRBJ2-3; 10 positions match TRBD2. V was clipped by 4 bases and J by 4 bases; unmatched bases: 3. This CDR3 is 14 amino acids long. CDR1 SGHRS and CDR2 YFSETQ come from the germline V gene. DNA for the CDR3: TGCGCCAGCAGCCCGGGACTAGCGTCAGATACGCAGTATTTT. This encodes CASSPGLASDTQYF. The variable domain in full, with the rest retrieved from reference TRBV5-1 and TRBJ2-3, is KAGVTQTPRYLIKTRGQQVTLSCSPISGHRSVSWYQQTPGQGLQFLFEYFSETQRNKGNFPGRFSGRQFSNSRSEMNVSTLELGDSALYLCASSPGLASDTQYFGPGTRLTVL.

The chain links TRBV7-2 to TRBJ2-1, with a weak D call TRBD1 (5 bases). Germline CDR1 SGHTA, CDR2 FQGNSA. CDR3 size: 16 residues. Trimming removed 6 bases at V and 6 bases at J, with 21 bases between. CDR3 loop: CASRKTAGLAANEQFF. In DNA, the CDR3 is TGTGCCAGCAGAAAAACGGCAGGGCTGGCCGCCAATGAGCAGTTCTTC.

The chain joins TRBV7-6 to TRBJ1-3, with D hard to call. Germline V lookup: CDR1 SGHVS, CDR2 FNYEAQ. Trimming left V 7 bases short and J 0 bases short, with 7 bases between. This CDR3 is 13 amino acids long. CDR3 amino acids: CASTPSSGNTIYF. The CDR3 nucleotides read TGTGCCAGCACCCCCTCCTCTGGAAACACCATATATTTT.

The table lists this clone with a few counts. V and J are TRBV10-3 and TRBJ1-1; unclear D gene. Germline assignment: CDR1 ENHRY and CDR2 SYGVKD. V was cut by 3 bases and J by 0 bases, with 8 bases left in between. The CDR3 contains 14 residues. Here the CDR3 DNA reads TGTGCCATCAGTGATTCGGGGTTGAACACTGAAGCTTTCTTT. Protein product: CAISDSGLNTEAFF.

The chain recombines TRBV6-1 with TRBJ2-7; D is unresolved. Germline V gives CDR1 MNHNS, CDR2 SASEGT. Trimming shortened V by 6 bases and J by 2 bases, and 14 bases separated the two germline ends. This CDR3 has 14 residues. CDR3 nucleotide sequence: TGTGCCAGCAGCAGGATAGGGATTACCTACGAGCAGTACTTC. It yields the protein CASSRIGITYEQYF.

The chain recombines TRBV5-8 with TRBJ2-1, with D maybe TRBD1 (6 bases). Between the trimmed V and J ends, which lost 1 base and 0 bases, there was a span of 20 bases. Germline CDR1 reads SGHTS; CDR2 reads YDEGEE. The CDR3 runs 19 residues. The CDR3 nucleotides are TGTGCCAGCAGCTTGCCCCCTAGGCAAACAGGGAGCTCCTACAATGAGCAGTTCTTC. This sequence encodes CASSLPPRQTGSSYNEQFF.